The T cell receptor beta chain under discussion was sequenced for a study of OX40 agonist ivuxolimab in advanced cancers. Findings of the study overall: Antigen specificity was not determined for the expanded peripheral T cells. Among some nonresponders, normalized T-cell clonal expansion was also low. Partly responding patients at 0.1-3.0 mg/kg showed some of the smallest clonal expansion.

Method: immunoSEQ multiplex PCR; TCRdb's copy keeps in-frame clones and lacks some. The data hold tens of thousands of clones, with around 90% observed a single time. A remark on this clone: Antigen: not known.

This TCR was recovered from an adult with an advanced solid tumor such as melanoma, head and neck, liver or kidney cancer. Source: CD4+ or CD8+ T cells sorted from blood, taken in a trial of the OX40 agonist ivuxolimab.

DNA of the CDR3: TGTGCCAGCAGGCCCGGACAGGGTGGTAATTCACCCCTCCACTTT. This codes for CASRPGQGGNSPLHF. The V and J genes are TRBV6-6 and TRBJ1-6; 8 bases align to TRBD1. This CDR3 spans 15 amino acids. Per germline, CDR1 MNHNY and CDR2 SVGAGI (reference sequence). Trimming cost V 6 bases and J 6 bases; bases outside gene matches: 7.